The sequence of this TCR beta chain was determined in a study of response to subunit inactivated influenza vaccine. TCRdb ran MiXCR on the RT-PCR reads and lists one entry per CDR3 protein. Here the sample spans some 500,000 distinct CDR3 sequences, 25% being singletons. Study conclusions and caveats: Authors suggested few new T cells are recruited by each seasonal influenza vaccination.

V lost 3 bases to trimming and J lost 8 bases, with 8 bases between them. This CDR3 comprises 12 residues. The germline CDR1 and CDR2 sequences are SGDLS and YYNGEE. Concerning this clonotype: Its cognate antigen is unknown.

The chain joins TRBV9 to TRBJ2-2; tentatively, D is TRBD1 (5 bases). The receptor comes from a man aged 45-65 years who received an inactivated influenza vaccine. Here the sequenced sample was CD4+ T cells sorted from PBMCs, taken about 5 days after vaccination. The CDR3 DNA follows: TGTGCCAGCAGCGCAAACAGGGGGGAGCTGTTTTTT. Its translation: CASSANRGELFF.